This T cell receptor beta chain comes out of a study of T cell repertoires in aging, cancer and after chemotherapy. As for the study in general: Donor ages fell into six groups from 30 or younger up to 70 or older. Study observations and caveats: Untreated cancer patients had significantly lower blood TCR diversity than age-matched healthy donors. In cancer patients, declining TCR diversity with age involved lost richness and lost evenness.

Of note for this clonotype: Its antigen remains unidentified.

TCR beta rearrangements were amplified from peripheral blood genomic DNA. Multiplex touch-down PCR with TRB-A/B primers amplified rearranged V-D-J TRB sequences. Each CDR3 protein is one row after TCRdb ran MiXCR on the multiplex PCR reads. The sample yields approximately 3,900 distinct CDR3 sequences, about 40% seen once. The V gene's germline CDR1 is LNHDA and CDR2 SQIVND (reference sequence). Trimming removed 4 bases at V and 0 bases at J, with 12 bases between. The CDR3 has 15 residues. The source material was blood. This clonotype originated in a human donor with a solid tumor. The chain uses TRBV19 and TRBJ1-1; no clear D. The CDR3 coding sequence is TGTGCCAGTAGTAGTGCATTGGTGGTGAACACTGAAGCTTTCTTT. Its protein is CASSSALVVNTEAFF.